This is a list of T cell receptor beta chains from one sample in a study of Graves' ophthalmopathy and Graves' hyperthyroidism. TCRdb passed the multiplex PCR reads through MiXCR, listing each CDR3 protein once. Of over a million distinct CDR3 sequences in the sample, 35% to 40% were seen once. Material for sequencing was peripheral blood or thyroid tissue (not recorded which). All receptors come from an adult man with Graves' hyperthyroidism. Both conserved end residues are part of each CDR3. A D gene is named only where the DNA matches it firmly. Only some rows state a clone size, as once, few, many or a class for expanded clones.

TRBJ1-1	many	-	TRBV6-4	TGTGCCAGCAGTGATTCTTTCGGAAACACTGAAGCTTTCTTT	CASSDSFGNTEAFF
TRBJ1-3	few	TRBD1	TRBV12-3/TRBV12-4	TGTGCCAGCACCTCGGGGGACAGACGCTCTGGAAACACCATATATTTT	CASTSGDRRSGNTIYF
TRBJ2-5	-	TRBD2	TRBV7-2	TGTGCCAGCAGCCTGGGGGGAGGGATGGGGCCCCAGTACTTC	CASSLGGGMGPQYF
TRBJ1-1	-	-	TRBV7-9	TGTGCCAGCAGCTTAACGCTCGGGATTCGTGAAGCTTTCTTT	CASSLTLGIREAFF
TRBJ2-4	-	TRBD1	TRBV9	TGTGCCAGCAAGGGACAGGGGGACATTCAGTACTTC	CASKGQGDIQYF
TRBJ1-5	many	TRBD1	TRBV12-3/TRBV12-4	TGTGCCAGCACCGACAGGGGCAGCAATCAGCCCCAGCATTTT	CASTDRGSNQPQHF
TRBJ2-7	many	TRBD2	TRBV20-1	TGCAGTGCTAAGGGTTCGACTAGCGGGAGTATCTACGAGCAGTACTTC	CSAKGSTSGSIYEQYF
TRBJ2-2	many	TRBD2	TRBV10-2	TGCGCCAGCACGATGGCTAGCGGGGGAGGGGAGCTGTTTTTT	CASTMASGGGELFF
TRBJ2-5	many	-	TRBV7-2	TGTGCCAGCAGCTTATTAGGGGGATCGGGGACCCAGTACTTC	CASSLLGGSGTQYF
TRBJ2-5	-	TRBD1	TRBV10-3	TGTGCCATCAGTGAGGGTTCAAATCGACCGGACAGGGTGACGGAGACCCAGTACTTC	CAISEGSNRPDRVTETQYF
TRBJ1-2	few	TRBD1	TRBV5-4	TGTGCCAGCAGCCCAGGGGGGACCGCCGCCTTCTATGGCTACACCTTC	CASSPGGTAAFYGYTF
TRBJ2-7	few	TRBD2	TRBV10-3	TGTGCCAGCAGTTACTCCCAACCGAGAGCGGGAAGGACCTACGAGCAGTACTTC	CASSYSQPRAGRTYEQYF
TRBJ1-6	-	-	TRBV15	TGTGCCACCAGCAGTGAAAGAGATAATTCACCCCTCCACTTT	CATSSERDNSPLHF
TRBJ1-2	-	TRBD1	TRBV5-6	TGTGCCAGCAGCTTGGCGGACAGGGGAGATGGCTACACCTTC	CASSLADRGDGYTF
TRBJ1-1	-	TRBD1	TRBV7-8	TGTGCCAGCAGGTCTGGGACAGGCCGGTTCTTT	CASRSGTGRFF
TRBJ2-7	-	TRBD1	TRBV12-3/TRBV12-4	TGTGCCAGCAGTCCTACCGGGACAGGGACGTCTTGGGAGCAGTACTTC	CASSPTGTGTSWEQYF
TRBJ2-4	-	-	TRBV9	TGTGCCAGCAGCCCGGATCTAGCCAAAAACATTCAGTACTTC	CASSPDLAKNIQYF
TRBJ1-1	many	-	TRBV7-9	TGTGCCAGCAGACGTGGGGGCCAAAACACTGAAGCTTTCTTT	CASRRGGQNTEAFF
TRBJ2-7	many	TRBD1	TRBV9	TGTGCCAGCAGCGTAGGCCTGGGGACAGGGAGCTCCTACGAGCAGTACTTC	CASSVGLGTGSSYEQYF
TRBJ2-5	many	-	TRBV14	TGTGCCAGCAGCTATCAGGCGGAGACCCAGTACTTC	CASSYQAETQYF
TRBJ1-2	-	TRBD1	TRBV25-1	TGTGCCAACAGTGGGGACAGGGGACCATATGGCTACACCTTC	CANSGDRGPYGYTF
TRBJ2-7	-	TRBD1	TRBV10-3	TGTGCCATCAGTACCAGGACAGGGGACGCAGCCTACGAGCAGTACTTC	CAISTRTGDAAYEQYF
TRBJ1-4	many	TRBD1	TRBV10-2	TGCGCCAGTTCTGGACAGGGCCCGGAAAAACTGTTTTTT	CASSGQGPEKLFF
TRBJ2-7	-	-	TRBV15	TGTGCCACCAGCCCCGGGACCCGAGTCGAGCAGTACTTC	CATSPGTRVEQYF
TRBJ1-1	few	-	TRBV24-1	TGTGCCCCAGGGAACACTGAAGCTTTCTTT	CAPGNTEAFF
TRBJ2-7	few	-	TRBV6-5	TGTGCCAGCAGTGCCCGTAATTACGAGCAGTACTTC	CASSARNYEQYF
TRBJ2-3	-	-	TRBV7-2	TGTGCCACCACCCTGGCCGGTAGCACAGATACGCAGTATTTT	CATTLAGSTDTQYF
TRBJ2-1	-	TRBD2	TRBV24-1	TGTGCCATCAGTGAGCGACTAGCGGGACCGGATGAGCAGTTCTTC	CAISERLAGPDEQFF
TRBJ1-5	many	-	TRBV25-1	TGTGCCAGCAGTCCGCGGGGCCACCAGCCCCAGCATTTT	CASSPRGHQPQHF
TRBJ2-4	-	-	TRBV29-1	TGCAGCGTTGGGGGGGCGGGAAACATTCAGTACTTC	CSVGGAGNIQYF
TRBJ1-5	many	-	TRBV19	TGTGCCAGTAGGGGACGGTCGAATAGCAATCAGCCCCAGCATTTT	CASRGRSNSNQPQHF
TRBJ2-5	few	TRBD1	TRBV7-2	TGTGCCAGCAGCTTAGAAGGGGGCCTAAATGTCAAGGAGACCCAGTACTTC	CASSLEGGLNVKETQYF
TRBJ1-4	many	-	TRBV6-6	TGTGCCAGCAGTTACGGGGGATTTGAAAAACTGTTTTTT	CASSYGGFEKLFF
TRBJ1-4	many	-	TRBV9	TGTGCCAGCAGCGCAAGGGAAACAACTAATGAAAAACTGTTTTTT	CASSARETTNEKLFF
TRBJ1-5	-	TRBD1	TRBV19	TGTGCCAGTAGTAGCCCCGGGACAGGGGTGGGAAGCAATCAGCCCCACCATTTT	CASSSPGTGVGSNQPHHF
TRBJ1-6	many	-	TRBV9	TGTGCCAGCAGCGTAGTGGGGGCCTATAATTCACCCCTCCACTTT	CASSVVGAYNSPLHF
TRBJ2-5	-	-	TRBV2	TGTGCTAAGGGGGGCCCCACGTATGAGACCCAGTACTTC	CAKGGPTYETQYF
TRBJ2-7	-	TRBD2	TRBV9	TGTGCCAGCAGCGTAGCTGGGACTAGCGCCAGAGGGACTGAACTTGAGCAGTACTTC	CASSVAGTSARGTELEQYF
TRBJ2-7	-	TRBD1	TRBV2	TGTGCCAGCAGCGGGACAGGGGCCGCCCCCGAGCAGTACTTC	CASSGTGAAPEQYF
TRBJ2-5	many	-	TRBV11-2	TGTGCCAGCAGCCGTTCGGAGTGGGGGTTCGGGACCCAGTACTTC	CASSRSEWGFGTQYF
TRBJ2-7	few	-	TRBV9	TGTGCCAGCAGCGTAGCTAATGTTGGTAGTTTAAACGAGCAGTACTTC	CASSVANVGSLNEQYF
TRBJ1-6	-	TRBD1	TRBV3-1	TGTGCCAGCAGCCAGGAGACAGGGATCCCAAGAAATTCACCCCTCCACTTT	CASSQETGIPRNSPLHF
TRBJ1-4	few	-	TRBV6-5	TGTGCCAGCAGTGAGATCTCCAATGAAAAACTGTTTTTT	CASSEISNEKLFF
TRBJ2-7	-	TRBD2	TRBV19	TGTGCCAGTAGTCCACCACTAGCGGGAGGACCGAGCTCCTACGAGCAGTACTTC	CASSPPLAGGPSSYEQYF
TRBJ1-5	many	-	TRBV24-1	TGTGCCACCAGTGATTTGATAGAGGGCGGAAATAGCAATCAGCCCCAGCATTTT	CATSDLIEGGNSNQPQHF
TRBJ1-1	-	-	TRBV29-1	TGCAGCGTTGTTGGGTGGGCAGGGGTTGCCGGTGAGAGGGCTTTCTTT	CSVVGWAGVAGERAFF
TRBJ2-7	few	TRBD2	TRBV10-2	TGCGCCAGCAGTGCCGGGCTAGCGGTTAGCTCCTACGAGCAGTACTTC	CASSAGLAVSSYEQYF
TRBJ2-7	-	-	TRBV10-2	TGCGCCAGCAGGCTAGCTCGGCCTTTCAGGGACGAGCAGTACTTC	CASRLARPFRDEQYF
TRBJ2-5	-	TRBD2	TRBV25-1	TGTGCCAGCAGGCGGGGGAGATGGTACCAAGAGACCCAGTACTTC	CASRRGRWYQETQYF
TRBJ1-6	-	-	TRBV2	TGTGCCAGCAGTACCGGACATGGGTCGCGGTCACCCCTCCACTTT	CASSTGHGSRSPLHF
TRBJ1-1	-	-	TRBV20-1	TGCAGTGCTAAGGGCAGGGGAAGCACTGAAGCTTCCTTT	CSAKGRGSTEASF
TRBJ2-5	many	-	TRBV24-1	TGTGCCACCAGTGCAGCTGCACGGGAGACCCAGTACTTC	CATSAAARETQYF
TRBJ2-7	-	-	TRBV2	TGTGCCAGCAGTGAACAGGGACGGCGGTACTTC	CASSEQGRRYF
TRBJ2-3	few	-	TRBV7-2	TGTGCCAGCAGGAGTTCTAGTAATCCGACAGATACGCAGTATTTT	CASRSSSNPTDTQYF
TRBJ1-5	few	-	TRBV27	TGTGCCAGCAGTGCAAGGGATGGCAGCAATCAGCCCCAGCATTTT	CASSARDGSNQPQHF
TRBJ1-3	-	-	TRBV4-1	TGCGCCAGCAGCCCCCTACCCGGTGGCTCTGGAAACACCATATATTTT	CASSPLPGGSGNTIYF
TRBJ1-5	-	-	TRBV29-1	TGCAGCGTACGCATCACCTACGAGCAGCCCCAGCATTTT	CSVRITYEQPQHF